These 4 T cell receptor beta chains came from one sample sequenced in a study of cytomegalovirus exposure and HLA in healthy donors. PCR was performed using 60 Vbeta and 13 Jbeta primers. The assay was immunoSEQ multiplex PCR, and TCRdb's table has in-frame clones only and misses some. The sample has more than 80,000 clones, more than 60% seen once; the top ten hold more than 2%. The specimen sequenced was PBMCs. These receptors all stem from a man aged 40-55 years in good health and CMV-seronegative.

This clone has a handful of counts. CDR3: CASSQGVAVRYEQYF. CDR3 coding DNA: TGCGCCAGCAGCCAAGGTGTGGCTGTGAGGTACGAGCAGTACTTC. The chain recombines TRBV4-1 with TRBJ2-7; D not resolved. Germline CDR1 is MGHRA and CDR2 is YSYEKL. CDR3 size: 15 residues. V dropped 1 base and J dropped 4 bases, with 14 bases sitting between them.

The sample holds a few counts of this clone. The rearrangement uses TRBV11-2 and TRBJ1-2, with 8 bases fitting TRBD1. The V and J ends lost 5 bases and 6 bases, in that order; junction bases with no gene match: 11. Germline assignment: CDR1 SGHAT and CDR2 FQNNGV. The CDR3 covers 15 residues. This CDR3 is CASSAAGTGPNGYTF. CDR3 bases: TGTGCCAGCAGCGCTGCCGGGACAGGTCCGAATGGCTACACCTTC.

The rearrangement links TRBV5-4 to TRBJ1-2, with 10 bases lining up with TRBD1. This CDR3 is built from 16 residues. In germline, CDR1 is SGHNT, CDR2 YYREEE (reference sequence). The V and J ends lost 1 base and 6 bases, in that order; junction bases with no gene match: 9. The CDR3 DNA reads as TGTGCCAGCAGCTTGAAATGGACAGGGGGAAGTAATGGCTACACCTTC. Its translation is CASSLKWTGGSNGYTF.

This rearrangement joins TRBV5-4 to TRBJ2-2; perhaps TRBD1 as D (6 bases). The CDR3 consists of 16 residues. V lost 2 bases and J 0 bases, leaving 11 bases between the germline ends. Looked up from germline, CDR1 is SGHNT and CDR2 is YYREEE (reference sequence). The CDR3 spells CASSFGGDSNTGELFF. CDR3 DNA: TGTGCCAGCAGCTTTGGGGGCGACTCGAACACCGGGGAGCTGTTTTTT.